This TCR beta chain came from a study of cytomegalovirus exposure and HLA in healthy donors. Across the study: From HLA-typed donors, an early data release held tens of millions of unique TCRs.

A note on this clone: As yet, its antigen is unknown.

In the PCR, 60 Vbeta and 13 Jbeta primers were used. Profiling relied on immunoSEQ multiplex PCR, and the TCRdb table lists in-frame clones only, not all of them. Counted here are 95,000 to 150,000 clones, roughly 82% occurring once; the ten biggest clones make up about 5.8%. General study results and limits: There were several of the most significant clusters that appeared linked to common viral pathogens in a later analysis. Later analysis found that TCR beta chains associated with HLA were more clonally expanded than other, equally common chains. Presence/absence results assume similar sequencing depth per donor, which may not hold.

CDR3 size: 14 residues. Germline CDR1 is KGHSH and CDR2 is LQKENI. V shed 2 bases and J shed 1 base, with 5 bases lying between them. The sequence came from a man aged 18 to 30 in good health and CMV-seropositive. The specimen was PBMCs. The chain joins TRBV18 to TRBJ2-2, with D unclear. For the CDR3, the DNA is TGTGCCAGCTCACCATCGGGGAACACCGGGGAGCTGTTTTTT. Protein product: CASSPSGNTGELFF.